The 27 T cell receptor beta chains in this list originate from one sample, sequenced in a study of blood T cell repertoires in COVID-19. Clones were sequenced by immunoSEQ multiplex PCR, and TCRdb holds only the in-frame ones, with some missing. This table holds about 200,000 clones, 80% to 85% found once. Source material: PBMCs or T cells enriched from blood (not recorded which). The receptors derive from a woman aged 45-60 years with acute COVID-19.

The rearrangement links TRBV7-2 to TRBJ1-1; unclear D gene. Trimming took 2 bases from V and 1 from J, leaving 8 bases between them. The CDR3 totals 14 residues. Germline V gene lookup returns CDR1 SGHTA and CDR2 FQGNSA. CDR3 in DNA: TGTGCCAGCAGCTTACGGGTAGGGAACACTGAAGCTTTCTTT. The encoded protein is CASSLRVGNTEAFF. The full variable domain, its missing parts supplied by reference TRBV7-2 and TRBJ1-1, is GAGVSQSPSNKVTEKGKDVELRCDPISGHTALYWYRQSLGQGLEFLIYFQGNSAPDKSGLPSDRFSAERTGGSVSTLTIQRTQQEDSAVYLCASSLRVGNTEAFFGQGTRLTVV.

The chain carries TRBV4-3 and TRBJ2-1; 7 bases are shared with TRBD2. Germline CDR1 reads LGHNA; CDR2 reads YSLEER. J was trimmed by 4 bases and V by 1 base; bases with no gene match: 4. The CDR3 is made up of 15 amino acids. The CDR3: CASSQARAGYNEQFF. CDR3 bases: TGCGCCAGCAGCCAAGCGAGAGCGGGGTACAATGAGCAGTTCTTC.

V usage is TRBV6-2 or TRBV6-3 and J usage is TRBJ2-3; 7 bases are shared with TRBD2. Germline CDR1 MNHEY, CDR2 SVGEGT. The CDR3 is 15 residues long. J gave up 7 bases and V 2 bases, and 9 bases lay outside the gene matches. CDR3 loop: CASSYSSTSTYTQYF. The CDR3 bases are TGTGCCAGCAGTTACAGCTCGACTAGCACCTATACGCAGTATTTT.

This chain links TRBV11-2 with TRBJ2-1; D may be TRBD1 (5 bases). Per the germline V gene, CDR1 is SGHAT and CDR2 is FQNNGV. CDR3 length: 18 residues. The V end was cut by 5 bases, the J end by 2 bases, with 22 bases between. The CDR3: CASSQRFQGSYAYNEQFF. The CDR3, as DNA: TGTGCCAGCAGCCAGAGATTTCAGGGATCCTACGCCTACAATGAGCAGTTCTTC. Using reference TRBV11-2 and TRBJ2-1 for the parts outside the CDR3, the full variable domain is EAGVAQSPRYKIIEKRQSVAFWCNPISGHATLYWYQQILGQGPKLLIQFQNNGVVDDSQLPKDRFSAERLKGVDSTLKIQPAKLEDSAVYLCASSQRFQGSYAYNEQFFGPGTRLTVL.

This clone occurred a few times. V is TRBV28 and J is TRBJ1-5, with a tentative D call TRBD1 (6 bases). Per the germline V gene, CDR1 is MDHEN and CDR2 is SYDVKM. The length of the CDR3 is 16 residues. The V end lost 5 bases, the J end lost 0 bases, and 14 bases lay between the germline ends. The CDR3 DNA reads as TGTGCCAGCAGTCCCTCCGGGACATCTAGCAATCAGCCCCAGCATTTT. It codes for CASSPSGTSSNQPQHF.

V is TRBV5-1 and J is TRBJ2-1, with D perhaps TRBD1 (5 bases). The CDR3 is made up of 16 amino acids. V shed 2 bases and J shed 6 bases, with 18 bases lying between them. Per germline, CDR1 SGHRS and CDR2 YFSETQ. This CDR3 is CASSLYTGRGPNEQFF. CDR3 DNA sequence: TGCGCCAGCAGCTTATACACAGGAAGGGGCCCCAATGAGCAGTTCTTC.

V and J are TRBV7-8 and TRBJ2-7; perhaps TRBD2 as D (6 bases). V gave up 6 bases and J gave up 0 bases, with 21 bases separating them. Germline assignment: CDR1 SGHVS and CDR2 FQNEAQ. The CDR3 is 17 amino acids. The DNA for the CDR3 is TGTGCCAGCAGGGAGGGCAGGGCGGCGGGCTTCTCCTACGAGCAGTACTTC. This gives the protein CASREGRAAGFSYEQYF.

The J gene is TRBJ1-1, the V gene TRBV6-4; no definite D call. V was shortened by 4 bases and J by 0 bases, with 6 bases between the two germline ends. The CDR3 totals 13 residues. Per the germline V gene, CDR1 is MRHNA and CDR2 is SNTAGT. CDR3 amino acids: CASSAQLNTEAFF. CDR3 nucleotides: TGTGCCAGCAGTGCACAGTTGAACACTGAAGCTTTCTTT.

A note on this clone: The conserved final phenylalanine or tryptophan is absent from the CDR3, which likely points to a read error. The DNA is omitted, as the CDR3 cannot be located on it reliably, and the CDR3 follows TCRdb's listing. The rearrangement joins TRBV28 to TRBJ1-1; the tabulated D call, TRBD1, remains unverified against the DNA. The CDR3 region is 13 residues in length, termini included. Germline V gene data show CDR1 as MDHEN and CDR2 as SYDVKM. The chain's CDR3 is CASSELGRDNLLV.

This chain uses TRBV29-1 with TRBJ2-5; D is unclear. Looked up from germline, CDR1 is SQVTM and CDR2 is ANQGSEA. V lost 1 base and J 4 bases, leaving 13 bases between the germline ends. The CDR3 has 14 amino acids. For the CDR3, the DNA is TGCAGCGTTGAAGGCCCCGGCGGTAGAGAGACCCAGTACTTC. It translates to CSVEGPGGRETQYF. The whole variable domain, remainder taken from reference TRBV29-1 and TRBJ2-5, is SAVISQKPSRDICQRGTSLTIQCQVDSQVTMMFWYRQQPGQSLTLIATANQGSEATYESGFVIDKFPISRPNLTFSTLTVSNMSPEDSSIYLCSVEGPGGRETQYFGPGTRLLVL.

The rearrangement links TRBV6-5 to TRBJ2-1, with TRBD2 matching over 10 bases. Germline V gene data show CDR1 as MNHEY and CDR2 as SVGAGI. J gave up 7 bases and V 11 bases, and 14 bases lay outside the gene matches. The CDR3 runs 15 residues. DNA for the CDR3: TGTGCCGGATTCGGGGCTAGCGGGAGAAGAAATGAGCAGTTCTTC. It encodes CAGFGASGRRNEQFF.

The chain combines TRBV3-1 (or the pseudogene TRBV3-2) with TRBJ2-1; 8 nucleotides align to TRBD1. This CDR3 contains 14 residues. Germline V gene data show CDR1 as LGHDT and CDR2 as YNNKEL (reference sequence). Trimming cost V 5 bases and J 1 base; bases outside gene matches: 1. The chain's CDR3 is CASSDRGSYNEQFF. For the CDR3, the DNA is TGTGCCAGCAGCGACAGGGGTTCCTACAATGAGCAGTTCTTC.

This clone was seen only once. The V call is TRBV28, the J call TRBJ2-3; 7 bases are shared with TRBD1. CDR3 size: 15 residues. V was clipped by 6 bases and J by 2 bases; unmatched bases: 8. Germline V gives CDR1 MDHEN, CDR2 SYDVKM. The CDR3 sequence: CASSSQGVHTDTQYF. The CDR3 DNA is TGTGCCAGCAGCTCCCAGGGGGTCCACACAGATACGCAGTATTTT.

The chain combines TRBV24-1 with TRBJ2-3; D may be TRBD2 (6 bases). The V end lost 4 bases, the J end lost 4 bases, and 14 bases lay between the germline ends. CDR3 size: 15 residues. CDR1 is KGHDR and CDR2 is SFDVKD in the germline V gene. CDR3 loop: CATSDLRLGSDTQYF. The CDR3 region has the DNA TGTGCCACCAGTGACCTCCGACTAGGTTCAGATACGCAGTATTTT.

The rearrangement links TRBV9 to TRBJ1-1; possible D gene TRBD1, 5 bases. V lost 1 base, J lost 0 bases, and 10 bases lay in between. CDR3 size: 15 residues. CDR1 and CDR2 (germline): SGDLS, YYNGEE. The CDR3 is CASSVKGGVNTEAFF. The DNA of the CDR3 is TGTGCCAGCAGCGTAAAAGGAGGGGTGAACACTGAAGCTTTCTTT.

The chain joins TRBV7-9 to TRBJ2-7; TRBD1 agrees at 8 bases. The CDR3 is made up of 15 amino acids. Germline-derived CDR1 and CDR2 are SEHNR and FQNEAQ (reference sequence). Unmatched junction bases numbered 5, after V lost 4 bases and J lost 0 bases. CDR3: CASSSRGRSSYEQYF. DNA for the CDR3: TGTGCCAGCAGCTCCAGGGGGCGAAGCTCCTACGAGCAGTACTTC. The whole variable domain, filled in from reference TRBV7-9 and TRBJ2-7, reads DTGVSQNPRHKITKRGQNVTFRCDPISEHNRLYWYRQTLGQGPEFLTYFQNEAQLEKSRLLSDRFSAERPKGSFSTLEIQRTEQGDSAMYLCASSSRGRSSYEQYFGPGTRLTVT.

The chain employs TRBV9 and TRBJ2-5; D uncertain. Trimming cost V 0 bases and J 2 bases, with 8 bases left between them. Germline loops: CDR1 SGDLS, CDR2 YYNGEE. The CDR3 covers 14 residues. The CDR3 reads CASSVGAAQETQYF. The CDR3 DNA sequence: TGTGCCAGCAGCGTAGGTGCGGCTCAAGAGACCCAGTACTTC.

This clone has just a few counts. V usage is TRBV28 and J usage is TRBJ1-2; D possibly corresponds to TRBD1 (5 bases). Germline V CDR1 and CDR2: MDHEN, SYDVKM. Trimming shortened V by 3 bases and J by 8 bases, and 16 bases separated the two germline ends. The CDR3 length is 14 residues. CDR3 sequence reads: CASSFRAVQAGYTF. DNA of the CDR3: TGTGCCAGCAGTTTCAGGGCCGTCCAGGCGGGCTACACCTTC.

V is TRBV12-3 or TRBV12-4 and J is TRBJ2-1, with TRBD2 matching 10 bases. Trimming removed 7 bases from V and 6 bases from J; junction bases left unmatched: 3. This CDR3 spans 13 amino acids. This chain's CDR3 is CASKPSGGNEQFF. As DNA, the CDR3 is TGTGCCAGCAAGCCTAGCGGGGGCAATGAGCAGTTCTTC.

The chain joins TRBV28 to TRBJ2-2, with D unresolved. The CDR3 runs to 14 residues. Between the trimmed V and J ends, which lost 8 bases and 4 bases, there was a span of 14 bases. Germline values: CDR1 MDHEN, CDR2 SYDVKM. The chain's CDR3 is CASGTQLTTGELFF. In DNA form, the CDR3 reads TGTGCCAGCGGTACTCAACTAACCACCGGGGAGCTGTTTTTT.

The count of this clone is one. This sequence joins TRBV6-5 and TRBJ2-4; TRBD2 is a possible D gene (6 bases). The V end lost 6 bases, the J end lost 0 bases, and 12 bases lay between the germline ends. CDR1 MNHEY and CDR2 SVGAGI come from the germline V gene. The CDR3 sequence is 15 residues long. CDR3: CASSWGELAKNIQYF. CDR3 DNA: TGTGCCAGCAGCTGGGGGGAACTAGCCAAAAACATTCAGTACTTC.

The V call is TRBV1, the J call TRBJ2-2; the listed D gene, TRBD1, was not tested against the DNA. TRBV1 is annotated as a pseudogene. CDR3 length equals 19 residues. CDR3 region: CTSSPEANFTATNTGELFF. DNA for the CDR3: TGCACCAGCAGCCCCGAAGCAAACTTCACAGCTACGAACACCGGGGAGCTGTTTTTT.

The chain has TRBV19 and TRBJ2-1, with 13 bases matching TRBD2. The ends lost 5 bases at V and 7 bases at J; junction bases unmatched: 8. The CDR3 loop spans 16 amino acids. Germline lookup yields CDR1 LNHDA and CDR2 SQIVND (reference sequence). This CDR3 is CASSLGLAGPLNEQFF. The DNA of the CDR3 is TGTGCCAGTAGTTTGGGACTAGCGGGACCATTAAATGAGCAGTTCTTC.

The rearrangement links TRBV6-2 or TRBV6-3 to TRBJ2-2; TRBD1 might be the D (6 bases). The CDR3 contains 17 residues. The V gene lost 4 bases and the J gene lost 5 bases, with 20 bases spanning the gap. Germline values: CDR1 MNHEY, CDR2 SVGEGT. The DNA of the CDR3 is TGTGCCAGCAGTTGGCTGACAGGTGGGGCATGGACCGGGGAGCTGTTTTTT. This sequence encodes CASSWLTGGAWTGELFF.

Here the CDR3 DNA reads TGTGCCAGCAGTCGACAGGGGCAGATCCTCTGGGGCTATGGCTACACCTTC. Translating gives CASSRQGQILWGYGYTF. V usage is TRBV28 and J usage is TRBJ1-2, with 8 positions matching TRBD1. The trim removed 5 bases at V and 4 bases at J, leaving 15 bases unmatched. CDR3 length equals 17 residues. Germline V gene lookup returns CDR1 MDHEN and CDR2 SYDVKM.

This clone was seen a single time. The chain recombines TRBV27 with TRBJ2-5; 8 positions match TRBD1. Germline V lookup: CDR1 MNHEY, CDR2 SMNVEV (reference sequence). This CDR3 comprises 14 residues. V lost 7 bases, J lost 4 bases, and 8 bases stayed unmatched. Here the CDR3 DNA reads TGTGCCAGCAACCCTGGGACAGGAGGAGAGACCCAGTACTTC. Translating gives CASNPGTGGETQYF.

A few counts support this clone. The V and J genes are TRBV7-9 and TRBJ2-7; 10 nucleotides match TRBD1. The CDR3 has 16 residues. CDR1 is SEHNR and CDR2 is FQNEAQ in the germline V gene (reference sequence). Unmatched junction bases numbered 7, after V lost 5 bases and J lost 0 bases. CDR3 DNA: TGTGCCAGCAGCCAAACCGGGACAGGGGCCTCCTACGAGCAGTACTTC. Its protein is CASSQTGTGASYEQYF.